The 30 T cell receptor beta chains presented below share a single source sample, sequenced in a study of response to subunit inactivated influenza vaccine. TCRdb itself ran the RT-PCR reads through MiXCR, one entry per CDR3 protein. The sample comprises approximately 530,000 distinct CDR3 sequences, approximately 7.7% of which are singletons, and 10% to 15% rests with the top ten. Sequencing used PBMCs from blood, obtained around 2 years after vaccination. The receptors come from a man between 45 and 75 years old who received an inactivated influenza vaccine.

This clonotype occurred many times. This rearrangement joins TRBV20-1 to TRBJ2-7; 8 bases are shared with TRBD1. The germline CDR1 and CDR2 sequences are DFQATT and SNEGSKA (reference sequence). With 3 bases clipped from V and 3 bases from J, the junction kept 7 bases outside the gene matches. The CDR3 totals 14 residues. CDR3 region: CSARGTGTGYEQYF. In DNA, the CDR3 is TGCAGTGCTAGGGGAACCGGGACAGGCTACGAGCAGTACTTC.

The genes are TRBV18 and TRBJ2-4; 9 bases are shared with TRBD1. J was trimmed by 6 bases and V by 5 bases; bases with no gene match: 5. The CDR3 contains 14 residues. Germline CDR1 is KGHSH and CDR2 is LQKENI. CDR3 residues: CASSGQGRGNIQYF. The CDR3 DNA reads as TGTGCCAGCTCAGGACAGGGGCGGGGAAACATTCAGTACTTC. Full variable domain (missing parts from reference TRBV18 and TRBJ2-4): NAGVMQNPRHLVRRRGQEARLRCSPMKGHSHVYWYRQLPEEGLKFMVYLQKENIIDESGMPKERFSAEFPKEGPSILRIQQVVRGDSAAYFCASSGQGRGNIQYFGAGTRLSVL.

This clonotype was detected only a few times. This chain connects TRBV7-3 to TRBJ2-2; D is possibly TRBD2 (5 bases). Germline V lookup: CDR1 SGHTA, CDR2 FQGTGA. V was clipped by 4 bases and J by 5 bases, with 8 bases between them. The CDR3 covers 13 residues. CDR3 loop: CASSSGKTGELFF. CDR3 DNA sequence: TGTGCCAGCAGCTCCGGGAAAACCGGGGAGCTGTTTTTT.

This clonotype was seen many times. The genes are TRBV20-1 and TRBJ2-7, with a weak D call TRBD1 (5 bases). Germline loops: CDR1 DFQATT, CDR2 SNEGSKA (reference sequence). Trimming removed 5 bases from V and 0 bases from J, with 14 bases in between. The CDR3 spans 14 residues. DNA for the CDR3: TGCAGTGCTTTAGGACATTCGAGCTCCTACGAGCAGTACTTC. Amino acids: CSALGHSSSYEQYF.

This clonotype was seen repeatedly, ten times or more. This chain connects TRBV28 to TRBJ2-3; 11 bases match TRBD2. V was clipped by 6 bases and J by 4 bases; unmatched bases: 12. This CDR3 spans 17 amino acids. Germline V gene sequence: CDR1 MDHEN, CDR2 SYDVKM. The CDR3 region is CASSRLAGGNGADTQYF. CDR3 bases: TGTGCCAGCAGCCGCCTAGCGGGGGGCAATGGGGCAGATACGCAGTATTTT.

This clonotype has just a few counts. CDR3 residues: CASSRTDGLSYEQYF. The CDR3 nucleotides read TGTGCCAGCAGCCGTACGGACGGGCTCTCCTACGAGCAGTACTTC. This chain uses TRBV11-2 with TRBJ2-7; D gene uncertain. Germline V CDR1 and CDR2: SGHAT, FQNNGV. CDR3 length: 15 residues. V shed 5 bases and J shed 0 bases, with 14 bases lying between them.

CDR3 region: CASSLGRHSTGELFF. The CDR3 DNA is TGTGCCAGCAGCCTCGGACGGCATTCCACCGGGGAGCTGTTTTTT. The chain is built from TRBV11-2 and TRBJ2-2; D gene uncertain. V lost 5 bases, J lost 4 bases, and 14 bases lay in between. CDR3 length: 15 amino acids. Germline V lookup: CDR1 SGHAT, CDR2 FQNNGV.

In its sample, this clonotype was seen many times. This sequence joins TRBV12-3 or TRBV12-4 and TRBJ2-7; D unclear. The CDR3 spans 13 residues. V lost 3 bases and J 2 bases, leaving 8 bases between the germline ends. CDR3 in DNA: TGTGCCAGCAGTTTGGGGTCAGCCTACGAGCAGTACTTC. Translating it yields CASSLGSAYEQYF.

The chain recombines TRBV5-8 with TRBJ2-3; the match to TRBD1 covers 9 bases. In germline, CDR1 is SGHTS, CDR2 YDEGEE. The CDR3 sequence is 16 residues long. Trimming took 0 bases from V and 5 from J; bases not matched to a gene: 7. The CDR3 DNA reads as TGTGCCAGCAGCTTGGCCGGGACAGGGAGCGGAGATACGCAGTATTTT. This codes for CASSLAGTGSGDTQYF.

CDR3 region: CSADGQGLSTDTQYF. The CDR3 nucleotides read TGCAGTGCCGACGGACAGGGGCTAAGCACAGATACGCAGTATTTT. The chain recombines TRBV20-1 with TRBJ2-3; 9 positions agree with TRBD1. CDR3 size: 15 residues. CDR1 is DFQATT, CDR2 SNEGSKA, per germline (reference sequence). Trimming at V came to 6 bases and at J to 0 bases, leaving 7 bases not matched to a gene.

The table lists this clonotype with a few counts. The V gene is TRBV12-3 or TRBV12-4, the J gene TRBJ2-3; TRBD1 agrees at 8 bases. J gave up 2 bases and V 4 bases, and 8 bases lay outside the gene matches. The CDR3 has 16 residues. CDR3 region: CASSSHDRGDTDTQYF. As DNA, the CDR3 is TGTGCCAGCAGTTCCCACGACAGGGGCGACACAGATACGCAGTATTTT.

This clonotype was picked up a small number of times. The chain recombines TRBV12-3 or TRBV12-4 with TRBJ1-5; D ambiguous. V was trimmed by 5 bases and J by 4 bases, leaving 6 bases between them. This CDR3 spans 12 amino acids. The DNA for the CDR3 is TGTGCCAGCAGTACAGAGAATCAGCCCCAGCATTTT. Protein: CASSTENQPQHF.

V and J are TRBV11-2 and TRBJ2-5, with 7 nucleotides matching TRBD2. The CDR3 is 14 amino acids. The V and J ends lost 0 bases and 4 bases, in that order; junction bases with no gene match: 2. The V gene's germline CDR1 is SGHAT and CDR2 FQNNGV. The CDR3 sequence: CASSLDWGGETQYF. The DNA for the CDR3 is TGTGCCAGCAGCTTAGATTGGGGGGGAGAGACCCAGTACTTC.

At least ten counts were recorded for this clonotype. V is TRBV20-1 and J is TRBJ2-5; no reliable D call. This CDR3 contains 13 residues. Germline loops: CDR1 DFQATT, CDR2 SNEGSKA (reference sequence). V dropped 1 base and J dropped 1 base, with 7 bases sitting between them. In nucleotides, the CDR3 is TGCAGTGCTAGAGTGGTTGGCCAAGAGACCCAGTACTTC. It codes for CSARVVGQETQYF.

This clonotype was detected only a few times. This chain links TRBV28 with TRBJ2-3; 9 bases line up with TRBD1. Germline V gene sequence: CDR1 MDHEN, CDR2 SYDVKM. There are 14 residues in the CDR3. V lost 4 bases and J lost 6; bases outside the gene matches: 5. CDR3 nucleotide sequence: TGTGCCAGCAGTTCCTGGACAGGGGACGATACGCAGTATTTT. Translation: CASSSWTGDDTQYF.

The table lists this clonotype with a few counts. The chain carries TRBV6-5 and TRBJ2-7, with 10 bases identical to TRBD2. The CDR3 sequence is 16 residues long. Germline values: CDR1 MNHEY, CDR2 SVGAGI. V lost 4 bases to trimming and J lost 0 bases; unmatched junction nucleotides: 6. The chain's CDR3 is CASSSLAGDHSYEQYF. The CDR3 bases are TGTGCCAGCAGTTCCCTAGCGGGGGACCACTCCTACGAGCAGTACTTC.

This clonotype was seen a few times. The V and J genes are TRBV10-3 and TRBJ2-7; possibly TRBD1 or TRBD2 for D (5 bases each). This CDR3 has 13 residues. The V gene's germline CDR1 is ENHRY and CDR2 SYGVKD. Trimming took off 4 bases at V and 6 bases at J, with 13 bases between the two ends. This chain's CDR3 is CAISVRELGEQYF. CDR3 in DNA: TGTGCCATCAGTGTCAGGGAGTTGGGCGAGCAGTACTTC.

This clonotype has only a few counts. V and J are TRBV4-2 and TRBJ2-1, with 8 nucleotides matching TRBD2. The junction had 13 bases not matched to a gene; V was cut back by 0 bases and J by 12 bases. The CDR3 is made up of 16 amino acids. CDR1 and CDR2 (germline): LGHNA, YNFKEQ. CDR3 region: CASSQDSLAVPGGQFF. CDR3 in DNA: TGTGCCAGCAGCCAAGATTCACTAGCGGTACCTGGTGGGCAGTTCTTC.

The J gene is TRBJ1-4, the V gene TRBV15; the D gene is possibly TRBD1 (5 bases). Germline CDR1 and CDR2: LNHNV and YYDKDF (reference sequence). V was trimmed by 0 bases and J by 7 bases, leaving 15 bases between them. The CDR3 covers 16 residues. The CDR3 loop is CATSRDPGTGAEKLFF. For the CDR3, the DNA is TGTGCCACCAGCAGAGATCCGGGTACAGGTGCTGAAAAACTGTTTTTT.

This clonotype was recorded at least ten times. The V call is TRBV20-1, the J call TRBJ1-4; no reliable D call. Germline V gives CDR1 DFQATT, CDR2 SNEGSKA (reference sequence). Trimming removed 6 bases from V and 7 bases from J, with 15 bases in between. The CDR3 is 13 residues long. In DNA form, the CDR3 reads TGCAGTGCCACGCGGGAAGGGCTTGAAAAACTGTTTTTT. Amino acid sequence: CSATREGLEKLFF.

This clonotype was counted a few times. This chain links TRBV4-3 with TRBJ2-5; D uncertain. The germline V gene encodes CDR1 LGHNA and CDR2 YSLEER. The V and J ends lost 1 base and 5 bases respectively, with 14 bases between them. CDR3 size: 15 residues. The CDR3 protein is CASSQGTAAGETQYF. The DNA of the CDR3 is TGCGCCAGCAGCCAAGGGACGGCCGCCGGGGAGACCCAGTACTTC.

The sample holds a few counts of this clonotype. The V call is TRBV4-3, the J call TRBJ2-2, with a weak D call TRBD1 (5 bases). V dropped 1 base and J dropped 0 bases, with 18 bases sitting between them. The CDR3 is made up of 19 amino acids. The germline V gene encodes CDR1 LGHNA and CDR2 YSLEER. The CDR3, as DNA: TGCGCCAGCAGCCAAGTGGGCTACCCGACAGCAGCGAACACCGGGGAGCTGTTTTTT. Protein product: CASSQVGYPTAANTGELFF.

V gene TRBV12-3 or TRBV12-4 combines with J gene TRBJ2-1, with D perhaps matching TRBD1 or TRBD2 (5 bases each). V lost 5 bases, J lost 3 bases, and 11 bases lay in between. The CDR3 has 14 residues. CDR3 in amino acids: CASSARDRYNEQFF. The CDR3 region has the DNA TGTGCCAGCAGTGCCCGGGACCGCTACAATGAGCAGTTCTTC.

The chain couples TRBV27 to TRBJ2-3; D gene unclear. Trimming stripped 1 base from V and 7 bases from J, with 6 bases between. CDR1 and CDR2 (germline): MNHEY, SMNVEV (reference sequence). The CDR3 runs 12 residues. The CDR3 DNA reads as TGTGCCAGCAGTTTATACGGTAATACGCAGTATTTT. Protein product: CASSLYGNTQYF.

The chain has TRBV20-1 and TRBJ2-1; TRBD2 aligns across 10 bases. The CDR3 sequence is 16 residues long. V lost 3 bases, J lost 2 bases, and 7 bases stayed unmatched. Germline V gene sequence: CDR1 DFQATT, CDR2 SNEGSKA (reference sequence). CDR3 bases: TGCAGTGCTAGCCCCCTAGCGGGGGAAACCTACAATGAGCAGTTCTTC. It is translated as CSASPLAGETYNEQFF.

This chain uses TRBV4-2 with TRBJ2-7; D remains unclear. With 0 bases removed from V and 2 bases from J, the gap between germline ends came to 8 bases. The germline gives CDR1 LGHNA, CDR2 YNFKEQ. This CDR3 is 14 amino acids long. For the CDR3, the DNA is TGTGCCAGCAGCCAAGAGGGATTCCCCTACGAGCAGTACTTC. Translating it yields CASSQEGFPYEQYF.

The table lists this clonotype with a few counts. This chain links TRBV20-1 with TRBJ1-4; the D is unclear. Trimming removed 5 bases at V and 5 bases at J, with 12 bases between. Germline loops: CDR1 DFQATT, CDR2 SNEGSKA (reference sequence). CDR3 length: 13 amino acids. The CDR3 sequence: CSADTGLNEKLFF. DNA of the CDR3: TGCAGTGCTGACACCGGTTTAAATGAAAAACTGTTTTTT.

This chain uses TRBV12-3 or TRBV12-4 with TRBJ2-1; D gene uncertain. The CDR3 is 13 residues long. V lost 2 bases and J lost 5, with 7 bases in between. The CDR3 coding sequence is TGTGCCAGCAGTTTAATGTCCGACAATGAGCAGTTCTTC. Translated, it gives CASSLMSDNEQFF.

A remark on this clonotype: A read error is possible here, since a much larger clone lies one base away. The V call is TRBV7-8, the J call TRBJ1-1; weak D call: TRBD1 (6 bases). Germline assignment: CDR1 SGHVS and CDR2 FQNEAQ. The V and J ends lost 4 bases and 7 bases respectively, with 16 bases between them. CDR3 length: 14 residues. The CDR3 region is CASSSYRDAIEAFF. DNA for the CDR3: TGTGCCAGCAGCTCGTACAGGGACGCGATTGAAGCTTTCTTT.

This clonotype appeared a few times. The J gene is TRBJ1-6, the V gene TRBV7-2; D unresolved. The CDR3 has 13 amino acids. V lost 4 bases to trimming and J lost 9 bases, with 10 bases between them. Per the germline V gene, CDR1 is SGHTA and CDR2 is FQGNSA. CDR3 in DNA: TGTGCCAGCAGCTCCCCAGGAAGTTCACCCCTCCACTTT. It specifies CASSSPGSSPLHF.